This T cell receptor (beta chain) emerged from a study of T-cell memory formation after mild COVID-19 (dated by TCRdb to the early 2020s). About the study as a whole: TCR sequence clusters from the two donors were found to be largely donor specific. Two young, previously healthy adult volunteers, one female and one male, were included in the cohort. T-cell clones expanding and contracting after mild COVID-19 in a couple of donors were tracked by longitudinal TCRalpha and TCRbeta repertoire sequencing.

This clonotype has just a few counts. Its antigen target is currently unknown. Base qualities are not provided; no much larger clone lies one nucleotide away. The sequencing machine was an Illumina NovaSeq 6000. TCRalpha and TCRbeta cDNA libraries were constructed by 5'RACE with constant-segment primers, with sample barcodes and unique molecular identifiers being introduced. RNA was extracted from every sample with Trizol reagent. Library amplification was performed in two PCR steps, and a second sample barcode and Illumina TruSeq adapters were introduced in the second step. Sequencing of the libraries was done on an Illumina NovaSeq, producing 2 x 150 bp paired-end reads. Under the source paper's analysis protocol: The reads were demultiplexed and collapsed into UMI-guided consensus sequences using migec v1.2.7. Using mixcr v2.1.11, UMI consensuses were aligned to TRA and TRB V and J templates and then assembled into clonotypes. A clonotype was counted as expanded or contracted only if both edgeR and NoisET called the change significant, with noise models trained on biological replicates. edgeR calls used a false discovery rate-adjusted p below 0.01 and a log2 fold-change threshold of 1. PCA with hierarchical clustering of max-normalized trajectories of the 1000 most abundant clonotypes was used as exploratory dynamics analysis. The CD4 or CD8 phenotype of responding clones was assigned using the separately sequenced CD4+ and CD8+ repertoires. TCRdb took the public reads, trimmed them with fastp at Q25, ran MiXCR for clone calling and kept in-frame beta chains. Each entry merges the rows of one CDR3 protein and shows their most common DNA and genes. TCRdb, not the original authors, processed these V and J calls. The sample profile shows approximately 350,000 distinct CDR3 sequences; around 14% of them were found once. The top ten constitute around 21% of the sample.

Ficoll-Paque density gradient centrifugation was the method used to isolate PBMCs. The paper's findings and limits, for the study overall: From day 15 to 85, contracting clones showed balanced CD4/CD8 phenotypes, whereas a second wave of clones that expanded from day 15 to 37 leaned towards CD4+. Contracting CD4+ clones appeared mostly in the CM and EM memory subsets, whereas CD8+ clones were enriched in EMRA. SARS-CoV-2 specificity was not confirmed for the second-wave clones peaking on day 37. The study included only a couple of mild cases, and larger cohorts that include severe cases with pre-infection samples were judged to be necessary. Some responding clones were detected in pre-infection memory, suggesting pre-existing cross-reactive memory T cells joined the SARS-CoV-2 response.

V is pared back by 6 bases and J by 0 bases, with 9 bases lying between the germline termini. The CDR3 covers 14 residues, taking in both the cysteine and the phenylalanine. Of all the DNA, just the CDR3 is kept, 42 bases in frame from base 1. CDR1 and CDR2 were assigned from the germline V gene as SNHLY and FYNNEI. The sample was PBMCs or a T cell subset sorted from them (not recorded which). The chain is made from TRBV2 and TRBJ1-3; TRBD1 might be the D gene, on 5 matching bases. The source of this sequence is a man in his late teens or twenties who had mild COVID-19 (a few samples of this study predate the infection). The sample titles of this study are shuffled in the database, so cell type and time point are left out; the donor was told from shared clones. The nucleotide sequence reads TGTGCCAGCAGACGACAGAACTCTGGAAACACCATATATTTT. Translated, this is CASRRQNSGNTIYF.